This T cell receptor beta chain was identified during a study of blood T cell repertoires in COVID-19. Study summary: The United States, Italy and Spain supplied acute and convalescent COVID-19 samples. PBMCs, B-cell-depleted T cells, or T cells were the source of the cDNA or gDNA that made up the material.

Study processing details: Reference gene primers were amplified, and this amplification served to estimate nucleated cell counts. Sequencing used immunoSEQ multiplex PCR; TCRdb keeps in-frame clones, though not all of them. Clone size and V and J calls were adopted from that table, with D and trimming inferred from the DNA. The sample holds about 190,000 clones, 82% seen once. Sequenced material: peripheral blood. The clonotype was recovered from a woman older than 75 with active or convalescent COVID-19.

For the CDR3, the DNA is TGTGGCTCCGGGGACAGGGTCGGTCAGCCCCAGCATTTT. This translates into CGSGDRVGQPQHF. The chain employs TRBV19 and TRBJ1-5; 9 bases line up with TRBD1. Germline CDR1 is LNHDA and CDR2 is SQIVND (reference sequence). The CDR3 length is 13 residues.